The subject of this entry is one T cell receptor (beta chain). The antigen remains unidentified. A multiplex PCR was run with 60 Vbeta primers and 13 Jbeta primers. The protocol was immunoSEQ multiplex PCR, while the TCRdb copy is restricted to in-frame clones and leaves out a portion. The sample has 200,000 to 300,000 clones, around 80% seen once. The sample originates from a study of cytomegalovirus exposure and HLA in healthy donors. Study-wide points: In vitro experiments confirmed that three CMV-associated chains were specific for CMV antigens.

The CDR3 spans 15 residues. Losses at the gene ends were 6 bases for V and 2 bases for J; bases not matched to a gene: 6. CDR1 is SNHLY, CDR2 FYNNEI, per germline. This clonotype was obtained from a woman aged 55-75 years in good health and CMV-seropositive. The chain carries TRBV2 and TRBJ1-5, with TRBD1 identical over 8 bases. Material for sequencing was PBMCs. The CDR3 DNA is TGTGCCAGCAGCGACAGGGGTAAGGGCAATCAGCCCCAGCATTTT. Translation gives CASSDRGKGNQPQHF.